Listed here are 7 T cell receptor beta chains from one sample, sequenced in a study of blood T cell repertoires in COVID-19. Profiled with immunoSEQ multiplex PCR; TCRdb holds only in-frame clones, not every one. The table has 150,000 to 200,000 clones, 80% to 90% seen once. Sequencing was carried out using peripheral blood. The receptors originated from a woman older than 75 with COVID-19, enrolled during active disease.

J is TRBJ1-5 and V is TRBV21-1; TRBD1 was called by the table and not checked on the DNA. TRBV21-1 is a documented pseudogene. The CDR3 totals 17 residues. CDR3 loop: CASSKGQGADSNQPQHF. The CDR3 DNA sequence: TGTGCCAGCAGCAAGGGACAGGGGGCAGATAGCAATCAGCCCCAGCATTTT.

The rearrangement links TRBV5-6 to TRBJ2-5; TRBD1 matches at 8 bases. The V gene's germline CDR1 is SGHDT and CDR2 YYEEEE. The length of the CDR3 is 15 residues. With 4 bases clipped from V and 7 bases from J, the junction kept 12 bases outside the gene matches. This CDR3 reads CASSPQGAVSGTQYF. Written as DNA, the CDR3 is TGTGCCAGCAGCCCCCAGGGGGCAGTCTCGGGGACCCAGTACTTC.

The J gene is TRBJ2-1, the V gene TRBV6-5; 7 nucleotides align to TRBD2. Germline CDR1 is MNHEY and CDR2 is SVGAGI. CDR3 length: 14 amino acids. After removal of 0 bases from V and 9 bases from J, the junction contained 5 bases not matched to a gene. The CDR3 region is CASSYSKRGGEQFF. DNA of the CDR3: TGTGCCAGCAGTTACTCGAAGCGGGGCGGTGAGCAGTTCTTC.

The gene calls are TRBV2 and TRBJ1-1; D not resolved. The CDR3 runs to 13 residues. The germline V and J ends were trimmed by 6 bases and 3 bases, with 11 bases remaining between them. Germline CDR1 and CDR2: SNHLY and FYNNEI. The CDR3: CASRIERDTEAFF. CDR3 nucleotide sequence: TGTGCCAGCAGAATCGAGAGGGACACTGAAGCTTTCTTT. Complete variable domain (other parts from reference TRBV2 and TRBJ1-1): EPEVTQTPSHQVTQMGQEVILRCVPISNHLYFYWYRQILGQKVEFLVSFYNNEISEKSEIFDDQFSVERPDGSNFTLKIRSTKLEDSAMYFCASRIERDTEAFFGQGTRLTVV.

The chain employs TRBV21-1 and TRBJ1-2. TRBV21-1 is shown as a pseudogene. The CDR3 totals 12 residues. This CDR3 reads CASSKSGGGYTF. DNA of the CDR3: TGTGCCAGCAGCAAGTCGGGGGGTGGCTACACCTTC.

The V call is TRBV19, the J call TRBJ2-5; 7 nucleotides line up with TRBD2. Germline V CDR1 and CDR2: LNHDA, SQIVND (reference sequence). V shed 2 bases, J shed 4 bases, and the junction held 4 bases outside the gene matches. The CDR3 is 14 amino acids. In nucleotides, the CDR3 is TGTGCCAGTAGTATAAGCGGGGAGGGAGAGACCCAGTACTTC. Its translation: CASSISGEGETQYF.

V and J are TRBV25-1 and TRBJ1-4; TRBD1 matches 10 bases. With V trimmed by 4 bases and J by 6 bases, 5 bases remained unmatched. Looked up from germline, CDR1 is MGHDK and CDR2 is SYGVNS. This CDR3 spans 15 amino acids. The CDR3 is CASSGAGTGDEKLFF. The CDR3 DNA reads as TGTGCCAGCAGTGGGGCCGGGACAGGGGATGAAAAACTGTTTTTT. The variable domain in full, completed from reference TRBV25-1 and TRBJ1-4, reads EADIYQTPRYLVIGTGKKITLECSQTMGHDKMYWYQQDPGMELHLIHYSYGVNSTEKGDLSSESTVSRIRTEHFPLTLESARPSHTSQYLCASSGAGTGDEKLFFGSGTQLSVL.